The 12 T cell receptor beta chains in this list originate from one sample, sequenced in a study of OX40 agonist ivuxolimab in advanced cancers. TCRdb's copy holds only in-frame clones and misses some; the assay was immunoSEQ multiplex PCR. The table lists approximately 130,000 clones, 93% of them singletons. Sequencing was performed on CD4+ or CD8+ T cells sorted from blood, taken in a trial of the OX40 agonist ivuxolimab. These receptors were obtained from an adult with an advanced solid tumor such as melanoma, head and neck, liver or kidney cancer.

The J gene is TRBJ2-3, the V gene TRBV7-9; possible D gene TRBD1, 5 bases. V lost 1 base and J lost 4, with 9 bases in between. The germline V gene encodes CDR1 SEHNR and CDR2 FQNEAQ (reference sequence). CDR3 length: 14 amino acids. CDR3 sequence reads: CASSLVGLADTQYF. The DNA of the CDR3 is TGTGCCAGCAGCTTAGTGGGGCTTGCAGATACGCAGTATTTT.

This clone is a singleton in its sample. V usage is TRBV6-5 and J usage is TRBJ2-5; D ambiguous. V dropped 6 bases and J dropped 1 base, with 12 bases sitting between them. Germline V gene data show CDR1 as MNHEY and CDR2 as SVGAGI. The CDR3 spans 14 residues. The CDR3 region is CASRIRARQETQYF. In nucleotides, the CDR3 is TGTGCCAGCAGGATCCGGGCCCGCCAAGAGACCCAGTACTTC.

V gene TRBV7-2 combines with J gene TRBJ1-1; 7 bases match TRBD1. The V gene's germline CDR1 is SGHTA and CDR2 FQGNSA. CDR3 length: 15 amino acids. V shed 0 bases and J 6 bases; nucleotides not matched to a gene: 7. The CDR3 protein is CASSLAFVGTAEAFF. DNA of the CDR3: TGTGCCAGCAGCTTAGCATTCGTCGGGACAGCTGAAGCTTTCTTT.

This rearrangement joins TRBV27 to TRBJ1-1, with TRBD1 matching 10 bases. CDR1 MNHEY and CDR2 SMNVEV come from the germline V gene (reference sequence). The J segment lost 6 bases and the V segment lost 3 bases, leaving 7 bases of the junction unmatched. This CDR3 spans 15 amino acids. DNA of the CDR3: TGTGCCAGCAGTTTTTTCCCCGGGACAGGGGCTGAAGCTTTCTTT. This translates into CASSFFPGTGAEAFF.

The rearrangement joins TRBV28 to TRBJ1-5; 8 bases are a match to TRBD1. The CDR3 is made up of 14 amino acids. Per germline, CDR1 MDHEN and CDR2 SYDVKM. V lost 6 bases, J lost 7 bases, and 8 bases stayed unmatched. In DNA, the CDR3 is TGTGCCAGCAGCCCCACAGGGGGAGGGCAGCCCCAGCATTTT. It yields the protein CASSPTGGGQPQHF.

V usage is TRBV18 and J usage is TRBJ2-5; D not certain. The CDR3 has 13 residues. V shed 2 bases and J shed 1 base, with 5 bases lying between them. In germline, CDR1 is KGHSH, CDR2 LQKENI. The DNA for the CDR3 is TGTGCCAGCTCACCAGACCTCCAAGAGACCCAGTACTTC. It codes for CASSPDLQETQYF.

The chain uses TRBV7-2 and TRBJ2-5; D is unresolved. This CDR3 is 15 amino acids long. CDR1 is SGHTA, CDR2 FQGNSA, per germline. V gave up 5 bases and J gave up 0 bases, with 13 bases separating them. CDR3 coding DNA: TGTGCCAGCAGCAAAGGACCGAGATACCAAGAGACCCAGTACTTC. Translation gives CASSKGPRYQETQYF.

The chain links TRBV4-3 to TRBJ1-4; 7 positions match TRBD1. Germline V CDR1 and CDR2: LGHNA, YSLEER. The CDR3 is 15 amino acids. With V trimmed by 5 bases and J by 4 bases, 7 bases remained unmatched. The CDR3 sequence: CASSGTVDYNEKLFF. The CDR3 DNA sequence: TGCGCCAGCAGCGGGACAGTGGACTATAATGAAAAACTGTTTTTT.

J is TRBJ2-1 and V is TRBV29-1, with D possibly matching TRBD2 (5 bases). CDR1 and CDR2 (germline): SQVTM, ANQGSEA. With 6 bases removed from V and 4 bases from J, the gap between germline ends came to 16 bases. CDR3 length: 14 residues. CDR3 bases: TGCAGCGTCGGGTGGGCGGGTCAATACAATGAGCAGTTCTTC. This gives the protein CSVGWAGQYNEQFF.

The rearrangement joins TRBV7-6 to TRBJ2-1; unclear D gene. The CDR3 extends over 14 amino acids. V was trimmed by 4 bases and J by 6 bases, leaving 13 bases between them. Germline V lookup: CDR1 SGHVS, CDR2 FNYEAQ. The DNA of the CDR3 is TGTGCCAGCAGCTCCCCCGCCGCGAGCAATGAGCAGTTCTTC. Its protein is CASSSPAASNEQFF.

V is TRBV5-6 and J is TRBJ1-4; D may be TRBD1 (5 bases). The CDR3 consists of 13 residues. The germline V gene has CDR1 SGHDT and CDR2 YYEEEE. Trimming took off 2 bases at V and 8 bases at J, with 10 bases between the two ends. Written as DNA, the CDR3 is TGTGCCAGCAGCTTTGGGACCGGGGAAAAACTGTTTTTT. Its protein product is CASSFGTGEKLFF.

The chain joins TRBV5-5 to TRBJ1-1; D unclear. Germline V gene data show CDR1 as SGHKS and CDR2 as YYEKEE (reference sequence). Trimming took off 2 bases at V and 1 base at J, with 6 bases between the two ends. The CDR3 is 13 amino acids. CDR3 region: CASSFLKNTEAFF. CDR3 DNA: TGTGCCAGCAGCTTTTTGAAGAACACTGAAGCTTTCTTT.